The 5 T cell receptor beta chains in this list originate from one sample, sequenced in a study of cytomegalovirus exposure and HLA in healthy donors. PCR primers comprised 60 Vbeta and 13 Jbeta primers. Assay used: immunoSEQ multiplex PCR; TCRdb lists only in-frame clones, some missing. This sample has roughly 200,000 clones, with 65% to 90% found just once. The sample consisted of PBMCs. The receptors originated from a woman in her forties or fifties in good health and CMV-seronegative.

The chain couples TRBV27 to TRBJ1-2, with TRBD1 matching over 9 bases. The CDR3 length is 14 residues. Per germline, CDR1 MNHEY and CDR2 SMNVEV (reference sequence). V shed 5 bases and J 5 bases; nucleotides not matched to a gene: 6. In DNA, the CDR3 is TGTGCCAGCAGTCTCCACGACAGGGGGTATGGCTACACCTTC. As protein: CASSLHDRGYGYTF.

J is TRBJ2-1 and V is TRBV7-6; 10 bases fit TRBD2. CDR1 and CDR2 (germline): SGHVS, FNYEAQ. The CDR3 sequence is 16 residues long. V lost 5 bases and J lost 2; bases outside the gene matches: 6. The CDR3 DNA sequence: TGTGCCAGCAGCCTGGGACTAGCGCCAACCTACAATGAGCAGTTCTTC. Amino acid sequence: CASSLGLAPTYNEQFF.

This rearrangement joins TRBV7-6 to TRBJ2-7; D might be TRBD2 (6 bases). There are 13 residues in the CDR3. V was shortened by 4 bases and J by 1 base, with 8 bases between the two germline ends. Germline-derived CDR1 and CDR2 are SGHVS and FNYEAQ. CDR3: CASSSGLSYEQYF. The CDR3 DNA reads TGTGCCAGCAGCTCGGGACTTTCCTACGAGCAGTACTTC.

The chain is built from TRBV5-1 and TRBJ1-1, with D maybe TRBD1 (6 bases). The germline V gene has CDR1 SGHRS and CDR2 YFSETQ. This CDR3 is built from 14 residues. Trimming stripped 4 bases from V and 3 bases from J, with 13 bases between. The CDR3 here is CASSAGDEHTEAFF. The CDR3 nucleotides are TGCGCCAGCAGCGCAGGGGATGAGCACACTGAAGCTTTCTTT.

In DNA, the CDR3 is TGTGCCAGCAGTTTAGCGGGAGAGAGTTGGGACATTCAGTACTTC. Its translation: CASSLAGESWDIQYF. This chain joins TRBV28 and TRBJ2-4; 7 nucleotides match TRBD2. This CDR3 comprises 15 residues. CDR1 is MDHEN, CDR2 SYDVKM, per germline. Unmatched junction bases numbered 9, after V lost 2 bases and J lost 8 bases.